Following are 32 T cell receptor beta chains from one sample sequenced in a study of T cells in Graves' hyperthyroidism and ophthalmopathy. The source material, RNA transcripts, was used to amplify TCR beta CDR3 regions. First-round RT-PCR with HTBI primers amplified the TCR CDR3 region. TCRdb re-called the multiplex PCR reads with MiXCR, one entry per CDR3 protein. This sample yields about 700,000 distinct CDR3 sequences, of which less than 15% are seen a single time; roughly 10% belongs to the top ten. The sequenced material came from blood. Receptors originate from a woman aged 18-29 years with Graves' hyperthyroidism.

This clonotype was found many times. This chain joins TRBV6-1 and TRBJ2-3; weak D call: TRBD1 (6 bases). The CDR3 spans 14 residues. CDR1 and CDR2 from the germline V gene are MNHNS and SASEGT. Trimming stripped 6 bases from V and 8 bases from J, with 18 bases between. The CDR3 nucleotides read TGTGCCAGCAGAACGCTACAGGGCGGTGGTACGCAGTATTTT. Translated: CASRTLQGGGTQYF.

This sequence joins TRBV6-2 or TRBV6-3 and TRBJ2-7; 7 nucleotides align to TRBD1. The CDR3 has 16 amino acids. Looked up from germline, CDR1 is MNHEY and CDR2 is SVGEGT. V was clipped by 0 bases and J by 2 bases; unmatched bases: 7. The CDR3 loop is CASSYSGDRVTYEQYF. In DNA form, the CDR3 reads TGTGCCAGCAGTTACTCAGGGGACAGAGTGACCTACGAGCAGTACTTC.

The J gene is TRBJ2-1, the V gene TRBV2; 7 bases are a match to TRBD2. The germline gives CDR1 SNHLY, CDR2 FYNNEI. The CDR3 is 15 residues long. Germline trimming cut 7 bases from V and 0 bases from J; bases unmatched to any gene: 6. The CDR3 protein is CASNSLADSYNEQFF. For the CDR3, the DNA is TGTGCCAGCAATTCCCTAGCGGACTCCTACAATGAGCAGTTCTTC.

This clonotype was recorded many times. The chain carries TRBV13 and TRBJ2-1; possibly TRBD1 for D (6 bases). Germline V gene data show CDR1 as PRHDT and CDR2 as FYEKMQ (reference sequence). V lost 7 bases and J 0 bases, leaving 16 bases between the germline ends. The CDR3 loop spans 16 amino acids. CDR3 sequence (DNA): TGTGCCAGCACCAGGGGAGCGGCCAGCTCCTACAATGAGCAGTTCTTC. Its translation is CASTRGAASSYNEQFF.

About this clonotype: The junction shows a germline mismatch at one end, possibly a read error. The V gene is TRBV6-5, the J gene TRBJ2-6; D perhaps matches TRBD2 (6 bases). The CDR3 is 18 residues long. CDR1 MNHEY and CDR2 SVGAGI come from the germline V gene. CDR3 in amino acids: CASSHSREPRSRANVLTF. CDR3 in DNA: TGTGCCAGCAGTCACTCCCGGGAGCCTAGATCACGGGCCAACGTCCTGACTTTC.

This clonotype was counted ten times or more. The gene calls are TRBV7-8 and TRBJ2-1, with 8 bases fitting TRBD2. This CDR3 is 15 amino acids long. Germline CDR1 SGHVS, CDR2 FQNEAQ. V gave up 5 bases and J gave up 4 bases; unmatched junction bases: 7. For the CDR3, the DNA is TGTGCCAGCAGCAGGGCGGGGGGTTTTTACAATGAGCAGTTCTTC. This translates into CASSRAGGFYNEQFF.

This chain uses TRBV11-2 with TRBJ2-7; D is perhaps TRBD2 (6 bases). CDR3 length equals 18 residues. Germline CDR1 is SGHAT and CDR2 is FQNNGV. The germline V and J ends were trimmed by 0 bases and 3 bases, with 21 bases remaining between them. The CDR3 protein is CASSLESSVYPEDYEQYF. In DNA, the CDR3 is TGTGCCAGCAGCTTAGAGTCTAGCGTATATCCCGAGGACTACGAGCAGTACTTC.

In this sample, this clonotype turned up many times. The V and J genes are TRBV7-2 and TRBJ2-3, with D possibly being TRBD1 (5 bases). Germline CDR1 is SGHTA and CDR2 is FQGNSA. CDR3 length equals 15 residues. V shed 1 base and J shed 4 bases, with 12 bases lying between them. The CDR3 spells CASSLVGASADTQYF. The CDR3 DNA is TGTGCCAGCAGCTTAGTAGGGGCATCTGCAGATACGCAGTATTTT.

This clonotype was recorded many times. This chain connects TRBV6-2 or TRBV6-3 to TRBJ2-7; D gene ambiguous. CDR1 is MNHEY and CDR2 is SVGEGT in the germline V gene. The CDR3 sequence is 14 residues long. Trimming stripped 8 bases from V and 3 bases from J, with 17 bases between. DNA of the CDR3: TGTGCCAGCCACGCCAAGACGGTGTTCTACGAGCAGTACTTC. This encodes CASHAKTVFYEQYF.

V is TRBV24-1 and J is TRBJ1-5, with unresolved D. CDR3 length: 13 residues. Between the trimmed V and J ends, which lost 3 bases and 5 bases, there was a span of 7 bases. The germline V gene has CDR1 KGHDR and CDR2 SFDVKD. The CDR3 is CATSDQAHQPQHF. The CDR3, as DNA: TGTGCCACCAGTGATCAGGCGCATCAGCCCCAGCATTTT.

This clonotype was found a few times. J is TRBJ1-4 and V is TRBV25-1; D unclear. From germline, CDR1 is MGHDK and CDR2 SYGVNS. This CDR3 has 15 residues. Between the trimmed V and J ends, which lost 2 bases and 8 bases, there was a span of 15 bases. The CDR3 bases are TGTGCCAGCAGTGAAGGAATTTCTGGGGAGGAAAAACTGTTTTTT. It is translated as CASSEGISGEEKLFF.

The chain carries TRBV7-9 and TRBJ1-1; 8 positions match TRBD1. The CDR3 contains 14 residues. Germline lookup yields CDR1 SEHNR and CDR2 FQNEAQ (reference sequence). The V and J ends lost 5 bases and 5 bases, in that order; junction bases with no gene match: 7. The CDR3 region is CASSDQGAVTEAFF. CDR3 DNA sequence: TGTGCCAGCAGCGACCAGGGGGCCGTGACTGAAGCTTTCTTT.

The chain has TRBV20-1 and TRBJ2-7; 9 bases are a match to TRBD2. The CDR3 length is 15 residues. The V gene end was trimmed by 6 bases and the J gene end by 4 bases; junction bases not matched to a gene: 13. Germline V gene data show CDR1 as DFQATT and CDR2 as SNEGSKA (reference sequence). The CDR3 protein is CSAGAPAGGQYEQYF. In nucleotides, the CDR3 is TGCAGTGCAGGCGCCCCAGCGGGAGGTCAGTACGAGCAGTACTTC.

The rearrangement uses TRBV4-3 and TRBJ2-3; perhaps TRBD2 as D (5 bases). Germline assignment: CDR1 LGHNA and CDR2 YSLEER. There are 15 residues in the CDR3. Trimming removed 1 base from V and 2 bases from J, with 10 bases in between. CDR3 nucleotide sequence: TGCGCCAGCAGCCAAGTCTTCCTAGCCACAGATACGCAGTATTTT. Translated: CASSQVFLATDTQYF.

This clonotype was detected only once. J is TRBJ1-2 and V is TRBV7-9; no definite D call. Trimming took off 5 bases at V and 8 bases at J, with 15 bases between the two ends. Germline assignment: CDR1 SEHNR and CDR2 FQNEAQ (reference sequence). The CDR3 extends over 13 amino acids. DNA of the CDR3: TGTGCCAGCAGCCGAGTACACGCGGAGGGCTACACCTTC. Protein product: CASSRVHAEGYTF.

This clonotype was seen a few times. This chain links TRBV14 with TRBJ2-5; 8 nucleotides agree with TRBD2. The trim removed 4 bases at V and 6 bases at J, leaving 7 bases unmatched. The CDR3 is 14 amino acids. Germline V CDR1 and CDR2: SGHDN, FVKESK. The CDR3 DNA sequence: TGTGCCAGCAGCCTTGGACTAGCAAAACAGACCCAGTACTTC. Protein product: CASSLGLAKQTQYF.

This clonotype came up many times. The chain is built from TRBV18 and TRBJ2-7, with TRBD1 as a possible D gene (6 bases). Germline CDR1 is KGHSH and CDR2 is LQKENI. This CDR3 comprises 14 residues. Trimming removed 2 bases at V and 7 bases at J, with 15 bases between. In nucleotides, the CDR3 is TGTGCCAGCTCACCATCCGCAGGGGTGGGGGAGCAGTACTTC. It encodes CASSPSAGVGEQYF.

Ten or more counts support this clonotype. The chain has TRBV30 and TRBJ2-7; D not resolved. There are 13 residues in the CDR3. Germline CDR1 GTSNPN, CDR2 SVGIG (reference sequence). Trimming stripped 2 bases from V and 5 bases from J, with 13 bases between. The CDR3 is CAWSRPNGNEQYF. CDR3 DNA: TGTGCCTGGAGTAGACCAAATGGGAACGAGCAGTACTTC.

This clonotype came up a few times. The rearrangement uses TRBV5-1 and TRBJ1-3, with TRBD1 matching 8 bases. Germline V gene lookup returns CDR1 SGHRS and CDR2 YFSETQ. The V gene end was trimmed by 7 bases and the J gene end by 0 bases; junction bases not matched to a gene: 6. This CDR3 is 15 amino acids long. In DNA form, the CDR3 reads TGCGCCAGCCGGGACAGGCTTAACTCTGGAAACACCATATATTTT. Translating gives CASRDRLNSGNTIYF.

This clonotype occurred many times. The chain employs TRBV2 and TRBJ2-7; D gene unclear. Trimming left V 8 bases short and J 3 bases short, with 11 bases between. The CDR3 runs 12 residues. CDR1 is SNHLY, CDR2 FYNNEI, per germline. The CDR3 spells CASGLTIYEQYF. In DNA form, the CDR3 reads TGTGCCAGCGGTTTAACTATCTACGAGCAGTACTTC.

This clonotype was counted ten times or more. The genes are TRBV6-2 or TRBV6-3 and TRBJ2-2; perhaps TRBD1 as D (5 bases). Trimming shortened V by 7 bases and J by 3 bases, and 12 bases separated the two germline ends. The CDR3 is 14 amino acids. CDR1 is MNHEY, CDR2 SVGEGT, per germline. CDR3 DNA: TGTGCCAGCACCCCGACAGCCTACACCGGGGAGCTGTTTTTT. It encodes CASTPTAYTGELFF.

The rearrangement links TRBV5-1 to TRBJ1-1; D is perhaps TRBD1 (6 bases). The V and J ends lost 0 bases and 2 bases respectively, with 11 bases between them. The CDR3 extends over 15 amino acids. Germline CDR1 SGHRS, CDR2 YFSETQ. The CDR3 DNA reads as TGCGCCAGCAGCTTGGGGGGGGCACGCAACACTGAAGCTTTCTTT. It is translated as CASSLGGARNTEAFF.

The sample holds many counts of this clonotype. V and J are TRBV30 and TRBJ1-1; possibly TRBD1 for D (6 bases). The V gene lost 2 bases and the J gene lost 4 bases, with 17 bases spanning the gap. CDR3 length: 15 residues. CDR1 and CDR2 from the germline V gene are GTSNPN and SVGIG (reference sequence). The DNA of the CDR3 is TGTGCCTGGAGTACCACAGGGCGAAAAGGCACTGAAGCTTTCTTT. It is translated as CAWSTTGRKGTEAFF.

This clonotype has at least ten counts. In nucleotides, the CDR3 is TGTGCCAGCAGACCTAATCAAGGAAAGGAAGCTTTCTTT. The encoded protein is CASRPNQGKEAFF. The chain employs TRBV6-2 or TRBV6-3 and TRBJ1-1, with D hard to call. CDR1 and CDR2 (germline): MNHEY, SVGEGT. V was pared by 6 bases and J by 8 bases, with 16 bases between. This CDR3 comprises 13 residues.

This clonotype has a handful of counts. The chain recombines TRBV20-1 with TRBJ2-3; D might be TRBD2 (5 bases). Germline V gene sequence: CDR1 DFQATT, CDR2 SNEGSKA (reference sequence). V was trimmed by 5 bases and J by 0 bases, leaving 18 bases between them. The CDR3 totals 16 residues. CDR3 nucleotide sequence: TGCAGTGCTCGAGGATCCGGGATTACTAGCACAGATACGCAGTATTTT. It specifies CSARGSGITSTDTQYF.

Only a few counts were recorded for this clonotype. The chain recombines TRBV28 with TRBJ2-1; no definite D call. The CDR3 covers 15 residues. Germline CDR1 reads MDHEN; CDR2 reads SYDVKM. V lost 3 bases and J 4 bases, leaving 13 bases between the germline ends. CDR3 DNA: TGTGCCAGCAGTTTTTGGGATCGGGCGTACAATGAGCAGTTCTTC. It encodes CASSFWDRAYNEQFF.

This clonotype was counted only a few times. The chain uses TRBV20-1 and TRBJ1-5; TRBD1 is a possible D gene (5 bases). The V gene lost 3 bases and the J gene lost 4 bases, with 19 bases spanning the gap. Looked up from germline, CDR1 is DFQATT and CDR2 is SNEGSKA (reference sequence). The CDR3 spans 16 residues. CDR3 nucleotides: TGCAGTGCTAGTTTTGGCGGGGGGATAGGGAATCAGCCCCAGCATTTT. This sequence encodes CSASFGGGIGNQPQHF.

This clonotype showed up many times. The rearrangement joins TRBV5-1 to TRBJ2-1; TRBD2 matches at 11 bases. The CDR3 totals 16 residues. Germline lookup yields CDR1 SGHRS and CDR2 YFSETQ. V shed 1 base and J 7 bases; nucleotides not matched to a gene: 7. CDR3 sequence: CASSLRLAGGPNEQFF. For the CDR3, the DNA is TGCGCCAGCAGCTTGAGGCTAGCGGGAGGACCTAATGAGCAGTTCTTC. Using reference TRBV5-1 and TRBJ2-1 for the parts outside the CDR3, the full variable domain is KAGVTQTPRYLIKTRGQQVTLSCSPISGHRSVSWYQQTPGQGLQFLFEYFSETQRNKGNFPGRFSGRQFSNSRSEMNVSTLELGDSALYLCASSLRLAGGPNEQFFGPGTRLTVL.

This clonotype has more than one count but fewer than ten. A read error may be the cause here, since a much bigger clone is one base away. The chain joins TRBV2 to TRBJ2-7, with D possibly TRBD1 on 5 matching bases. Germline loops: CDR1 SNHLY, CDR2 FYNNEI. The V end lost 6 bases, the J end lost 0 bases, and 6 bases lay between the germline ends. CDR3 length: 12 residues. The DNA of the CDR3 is TGTGCCAGCAGGGACACCTCCTACGAGCAGTACTTC. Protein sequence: CASRDTSYEQYF.

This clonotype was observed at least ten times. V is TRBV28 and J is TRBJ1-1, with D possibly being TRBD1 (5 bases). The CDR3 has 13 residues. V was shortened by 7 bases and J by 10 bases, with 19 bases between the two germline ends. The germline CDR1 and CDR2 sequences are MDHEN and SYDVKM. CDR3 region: CASNTGSASSAFF. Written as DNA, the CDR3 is TGTGCCAGCAATACAGGATCTGCATCCTCAGCTTTCTTT.

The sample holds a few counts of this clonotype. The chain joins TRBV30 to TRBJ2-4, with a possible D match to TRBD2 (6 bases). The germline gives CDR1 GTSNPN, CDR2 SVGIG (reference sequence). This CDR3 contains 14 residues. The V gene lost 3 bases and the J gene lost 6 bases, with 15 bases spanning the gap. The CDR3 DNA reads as TGTGCCTGGAGCACCCCGGGACTTAGAAACATTCAGTACTTC. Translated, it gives CAWSTPGLRNIQYF.

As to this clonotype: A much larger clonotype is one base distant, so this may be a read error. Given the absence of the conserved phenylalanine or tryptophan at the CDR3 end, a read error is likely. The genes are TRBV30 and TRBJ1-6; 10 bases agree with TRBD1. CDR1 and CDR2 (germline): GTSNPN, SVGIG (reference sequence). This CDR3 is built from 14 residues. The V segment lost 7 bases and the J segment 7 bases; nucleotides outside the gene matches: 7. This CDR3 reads CAFDLTGGNSPLHS. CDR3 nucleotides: TGTGCCTTTGATTTGACAGGGGGCAATTCACCCCTCCACTCT.